Listed here are 18 T cell receptor beta chains from one sample, sequenced in a study of cytomegalovirus exposure and HLA in healthy donors. The PCR employed 60 Vbeta primers together with 13 Jbeta primers. Produced via immunoSEQ multiplex PCR; TCRdb's table is partial and in-frame only. Of about 160,000 clones in the sample, roughly 80% were seen once. Sequencing was performed on PBMCs. All receptors come from a woman aged 30 to 39 in good health and CMV-seropositive.

This chain joins TRBV12-5 and TRBJ1-2, with TRBD1 as a possible D gene (5 bases). Germline CDR1 LGHNT, CDR2 FRNRAP. The ends were cut back, 4 bases at V and 4 bases at J, with 10 bases in the middle. The CDR3 totals 13 residues. The chain's CDR3 is CASGSQGSYGYTF. CDR3 DNA: TGTGCTAGTGGTTCCCAGGGAAGCTATGGCTACACCTTC.

The genes are TRBV6-5 and TRBJ1-3; TRBD1 is a possible D gene (5 bases). The CDR3 is 16 residues long. With 4 bases removed from V and 0 bases from J, the gap between germline ends came to 13 bases. From germline, CDR1 is MNHEY and CDR2 SVGAGI. CDR3 DNA: TGTGCCAGCAGTTCCCGAAGACAGATCTCTGGAAACACCATATATTTT. Its protein product is CASSSRRQISGNTIYF.

Only one count was recorded for this clone. The chain uses TRBV11-2 and TRBJ1-4; maybe TRBD1 (6 bases). V was trimmed by 10 bases and J by 6 bases, leaving 15 bases between them. CDR3 length: 13 amino acids. Germline V gene sequence: CDR1 SGHAT, CDR2 FQNNGV. The CDR3 DNA is TGTGCCACCCAACGGGGGGCAGATGAAAAACTGTTTTTT. It encodes CATQRGADEKLFF. The entire variable domain, with the rest obtained from reference TRBV11-2 and TRBJ1-4, is as follows: EAGVAQSPRYKIIEKRQSVAFWCNPISGHATLYWYQQILGQGPKLLIQFQNNGVVDDSQLPKDRFSAERLKGVDSTLKIQPAKLEDSAVYLCATQRGADEKLFFGSGTQLSVL.

J is TRBJ1-1 and V is TRBV13; TRBD1 agrees at 7 bases. The germline V gene has CDR1 PRHDT and CDR2 FYEKMQ (reference sequence). V was pared by 4 bases and J by 1 base, with 6 bases of the junction left unmatched. The CDR3 sequence is 15 residues long. The CDR3 protein is CASSSPGQPNTEAFF. CDR3 bases: TGTGCCAGCAGCTCACCGGGACAGCCGAACACTGAAGCTTTCTTT.

The CDR3: CASSFTGTGTGNTIYF. In DNA, the CDR3 is TGTGCCAGCAGCTTTACCGGGACAGGGACGGGAAACACCATATATTTT. The chain is built from TRBV7-2 and TRBJ1-3; TRBD1 agrees at 9 bases. CDR1 is SGHTA, CDR2 FQGNSA, per germline. The CDR3 runs to 16 residues. With 3 bases clipped from V and 4 bases from J, the junction kept 7 bases outside the gene matches.

The V and J genes are TRBV18 and TRBJ2-3, with D perhaps matching TRBD1 (5 bases). V lost 1 base to trimming and J lost 2 bases, with 13 bases between them. Germline-derived CDR1 and CDR2 are KGHSH and LQKENI. The length of the CDR3 is 16 residues. DNA for the CDR3: TGTGCCAGCTCACCACGCAGCCCTGGGGCCACAGATACGCAGTATTTT. Its translation is CASSPRSPGATDTQYF.

V and J are TRBV9 and TRBJ2-2; unclear D gene. The V end lost 1 base, the J end lost 6 bases, and 10 bases lay between the germline ends. The CDR3 spans 14 residues. Germline V lookup: CDR1 SGDLS, CDR2 YYNGEE. The CDR3 DNA sequence: TGTGCCAGCAGCGTAAGCCCCGTGGCCGGGGAGCTGTTTTTT. Translating gives CASSVSPVAGELFF.

This rearrangement joins TRBV6-5 to TRBJ2-1, with TRBD2 matching 7 bases. Germline V CDR1 and CDR2: MNHEY, SVGAGI. The CDR3 extends over 15 amino acids. The V and J ends lost 7 bases and 7 bases, in that order; junction bases with no gene match: 13. The CDR3 bases are TGTGCCAGCATCCCGGGGGGAGGCTTGAGGAATGAGCAGTTCTTC. Protein sequence: CASIPGGGLRNEQFF.

This clone was recorded once. This chain joins TRBV19 and TRBJ1-2; 8 bases agree with TRBD1. Trimming removed 10 bases from V and 2 bases from J; junction bases left unmatched: 9. The length of the CDR3 is 14 residues. Germline V gene data show CDR1 as LNHDA and CDR2 as SQIVND (reference sequence). The CDR3, as DNA: TGTGCCACTGACAGGGGCGACGAAAACTATGGCTACACCTTC. Protein: CATDRGDENYGYTF.

The chain combines TRBV28 with TRBJ1-5, with 9 nucleotides matching TRBD1. This CDR3 has 16 amino acids. V was pared by 3 bases and J by 3 bases, with 6 bases of the junction left unmatched. Germline values: CDR1 MDHEN, CDR2 SYDVKM. CDR3 DNA: TGTGCCAGCAGTTTCCAAACAGGGGGCTACAATCAGCCCCAGCATTTT. Protein product: CASSFQTGGYNQPQHF.

V usage is TRBV5-1 and J usage is TRBJ2-7; D unclear. V lost 6 bases, J lost 3 bases, and 7 bases lay in between. Germline-derived CDR1 and CDR2 are SGHRS and YFSETQ. CDR3 length: 11 residues. The CDR3 reads CASKLGYEQYF. CDR3 sequence (DNA): TGCGCCAGCAAGCTTGGCTACGAGCAGTACTTC. The variable domain in full, with the rest retrieved from reference TRBV5-1 and TRBJ2-7, is KAGVTQTPRYLIKTRGQQVTLSCSPISGHRSVSWYQQTPGQGLQFLFEYFSETQRNKGNFPGRFSGRQFSNSRSEMNVSTLELGDSALYLCASKLGYEQYFGPGTRLTVT.

The chain combines TRBV14 with TRBJ1-2; D call uncertain. The CDR3 is 20 residues long. CDR1 and CDR2 (germline): SGHDN, FVKESK. V was clipped by 4 bases and J by 0 bases, with 27 bases between them. DNA for the CDR3: TGTGCCAGCAGCCCCGGGAGCGGGAGGGCCCTACGAGACTCTAACTATGGCTACACCTTC. This encodes CASSPGSGRALRDSNYGYTF.

The genes are TRBV7-9 and TRBJ2-2; D may be TRBD2 (6 bases). The V gene's germline CDR1 is SEHNR and CDR2 FQNEAQ (reference sequence). V dropped 0 bases and J dropped 1 base, with 6 bases sitting between them. The CDR3 spans 15 residues. Here the CDR3 reads CASSLAGGNTGELFF. The DNA for the CDR3 is TGTGCCAGCAGCTTAGCGGGGGGGAACACCGGGGAGCTGTTTTTT.

The chain links TRBV5-1 to TRBJ2-1; possibly TRBD2 for D (6 bases). Looked up from germline, CDR1 is SGHRS and CDR2 is YFSETQ. V was clipped by 4 bases and J by 0 bases, with 8 bases between them. This CDR3 is 14 amino acids long. CDR3 loop: CASSRGSSYNEQFF. The CDR3, as DNA: TGCGCCAGCAGCCGGGGGAGCTCCTACAATGAGCAGTTCTTC.

About this clone: The sample has other DNA sequences that encode this CDR3 too. The chain carries TRBV19 and TRBJ2-2; maybe TRBD1 (5 bases). The V end lost 3 bases, the J end lost 4 bases, and 6 bases lay between the germline ends. This CDR3 contains 13 residues. Germline V CDR1 and CDR2: LNHDA, SQIVND (reference sequence). Here the CDR3 reads CASSIRGTGELFF. The CDR3 coding sequence is TGTGCCAGTAGTATTAGGGGCACCGGGGAGCTGTTTTTT.

The chain uses TRBV7-9 and TRBJ1-1; 7 bases agree with TRBD1. The germline gives CDR1 SEHNR, CDR2 FQNEAQ (reference sequence). The J segment lost 3 bases and the V segment lost 6 bases, leaving 7 bases of the junction unmatched. This CDR3 contains 14 residues. CDR3 nucleotide sequence: TGTGCCAGCAGTTTGGGACAGAGCGACACTGAAGCTTTCTTT. Protein product: CASSLGQSDTEAFF.

The chain's CDR3 is CAIMGQSSGNTIYF. Written as DNA, the CDR3 is TGTGCCATCATGGGACAGTCATCTGGAAACACCATATATTTT. V usage is TRBV10-3 and J usage is TRBJ1-3; 7 bases agree with TRBD1. CDR1 and CDR2 (germline): ENHRY, SYGVKD. There are 14 residues in the CDR3. V shed 7 bases and J 1 base; nucleotides not matched to a gene: 4.

Here the CDR3 DNA reads TGCAGCGTTGTTAGGCGGGGGGGCCCAGATACGCAGTATTTT. Protein: CSVVRRGGPDTQYF. The genes are TRBV29-1 and TRBJ2-3; 9 bases align to TRBD2. CDR1 SQVTM and CDR2 ANQGSEA come from the germline V gene. The V and J ends lost 4 bases and 4 bases, in that order; junction bases with no gene match: 6. The CDR3 length is 14 residues.